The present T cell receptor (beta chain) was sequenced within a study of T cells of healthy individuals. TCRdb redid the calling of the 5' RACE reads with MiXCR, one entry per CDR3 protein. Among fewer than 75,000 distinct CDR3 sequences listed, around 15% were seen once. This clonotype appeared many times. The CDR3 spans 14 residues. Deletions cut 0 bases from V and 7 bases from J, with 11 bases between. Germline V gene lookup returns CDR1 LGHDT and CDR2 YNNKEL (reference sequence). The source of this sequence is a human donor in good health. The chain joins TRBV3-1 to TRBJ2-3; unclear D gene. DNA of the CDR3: TGTGCCAGCAGCCAAGATGGGGTGGAGAATACGCAGTATTTT. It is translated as CASSQDGVENTQYF.